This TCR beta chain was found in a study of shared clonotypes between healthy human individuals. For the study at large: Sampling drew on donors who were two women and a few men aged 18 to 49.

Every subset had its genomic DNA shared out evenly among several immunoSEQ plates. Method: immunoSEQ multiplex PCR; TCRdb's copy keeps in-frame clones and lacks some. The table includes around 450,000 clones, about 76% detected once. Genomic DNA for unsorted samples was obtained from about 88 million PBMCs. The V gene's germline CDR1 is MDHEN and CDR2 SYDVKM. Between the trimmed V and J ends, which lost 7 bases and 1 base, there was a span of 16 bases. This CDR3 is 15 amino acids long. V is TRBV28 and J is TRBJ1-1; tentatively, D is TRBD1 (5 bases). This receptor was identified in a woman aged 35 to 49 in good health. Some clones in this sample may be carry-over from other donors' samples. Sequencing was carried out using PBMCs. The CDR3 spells CASNPWQDRNTEAFF. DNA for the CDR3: TGTGCCAGCAATCCTTGGCAAGACAGGAACACTGAAGCTTTCTTT.